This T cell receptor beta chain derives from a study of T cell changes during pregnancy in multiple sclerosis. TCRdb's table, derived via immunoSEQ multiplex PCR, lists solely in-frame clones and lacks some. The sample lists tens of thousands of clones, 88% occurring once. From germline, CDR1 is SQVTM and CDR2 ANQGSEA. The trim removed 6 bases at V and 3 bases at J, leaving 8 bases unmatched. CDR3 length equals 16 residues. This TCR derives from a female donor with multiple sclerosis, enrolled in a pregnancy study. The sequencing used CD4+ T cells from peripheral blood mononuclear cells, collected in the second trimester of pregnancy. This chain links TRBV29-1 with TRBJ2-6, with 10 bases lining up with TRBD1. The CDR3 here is CSVWDRGGDGANVLTF. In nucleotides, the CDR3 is TGCAGCGTATGGGACAGGGGTGGGGATGGGGCCAACGTCCTGACTTTC.